The clone carrying this TCR beta chain occurred a few times. Its specificity is not known. This specimen belongs to a study of T cells in localized non-small cell lung cancer. Germline V lookup: CDR1 SEHNR, CDR2 FQNEAQ (reference sequence). CDR3 length: 14 residues. V lost 2 bases and J 4 bases, leaving 11 bases between the germline ends. Sequencing was performed with immunoSEQ multiplex PCR; in TCRdb, only in-frame clones are kept and a portion is missing. The data show under 70,000 clones, more than 80% seen once. The study, taken as a whole, reports: Turning up in adjacent lung were a median approximately 50 of the top 100 tumor clones. Overall survival was longer when the density of T cells in the blood was higher.

The gene calls are TRBV7-9 and TRBJ1-2, with D tentatively TRBD1 (5 bases). This receptor was taken from a woman aged 35-70 years with stage I lung adenocarcinoma. The sequencing here drew on peripheral blood, taken before any cancer treatment. The CDR3 DNA reads as TGTGCCAGCAGCTTACAGGACAAGACCTATGGCTACACCTTC. Its protein is CASSLQDKTYGYTF.